The rows below give T cell receptor beta chains drawn from one sample of a study of chemoradiotherapy in HPV16-positive cancers. Profiling relied on immunoSEQ multiplex PCR, and the TCRdb table lists in-frame clones only, not all of them. The sample has fewer than 15,000 clones; approximately 90% are singletons. The sample here was blood, taken from a patient who underwent chemoradiotherapy. Receptor source: a human donor with HPV-associated anogenital cancer. CDR3s leave out the opening cysteine and the closing phenylalanine or tryptophan.

j_call	v_call	cdr3_aa
TRBJ2-2	TRBV6-1	ASRRDRGETGELF
TRBJ1-1	TRBV27	ASSPYTPRGAGMNTEAF
TRBJ1-3	TRBV6-6	ASSYGGHSSGNTIY
TRBJ2-1	TRBV7-9	ASSLGGTNEQF
TRBJ1-2	TRBV5-6	ASRPGQDYGYT
TRBJ1-3	TRBV21-1	ASSKATGASNTIY
TRBJ2-5	TRBV2	ASRRTRGETQY
TRBJ1-5	TRBV10-3	AISEGPRENQPQH
TRBJ2-4	TRBV5-6	ASSLPTGRNIQY
TRBJ1-1	TRBV7-8	ASSFTTRGSSTEAF
TRBJ1-4	TRBV2	ASSEQGSEKLF
TRBJ2-7	TRBV15	ATSRVRGDYYEQY
TRBJ1-2	TRBV9	ASSAAGGFDYGYT
TRBJ2-7	TRBV7-9	ASSSPTGGGRYEQY
TRBJ1-2	TRBV5-6	ASSPEQGARGYT
TRBJ2-1	TRBV9	ASNPGAGAYNEQF
TRBJ2-7	TRBV4-1	ASSFLAGGRYEQY
TRBJ1-3	TRBV5-1	ASSPVDLGNTIY
TRBJ1-5	TRBV6-4	ASSDFPSGQPQH
TRBJ2-3	TRBV9	ASSSGTDTQY
TRBJ2-7	TRBV7-9	ASSPQGVAGNEQY
TRBJ2-3	TRBV7-9	ASSRRDTQY
TRBJ2-7	TRBV6-6	ASIAEGAGEQY
TRBJ1-5	TRBV19	ASSTADRGGQPQH
TRBJ2-3	TRBV4-3	ASSRPSQRAGGPSTDTQY
TRBJ2-1	TRBV4-2	ASSQDVANEQF
TRBJ1-3	TRBV7-8	ASSHGGAADSSIY
TRBJ2-5	TRBV19	ASSIPTTSRVRETQY
TRBJ2-7	TRBV18	ASSQGGGYEQY
TRBJ2-7	TRBV11-2	ASSLTDSYEQY
TRBJ1-6	TRBV27	ASSTRGRVNSPLH
TRBJ2-1	TRBV2	ASSEGQGDYNEQF
TRBJ2-3	TRBV9	ASSVVGGTDTQY
TRBJ1-2	TRBV5-1	ASSLWGDTNYGYT
TRBJ1-1	TRBV6-1	ASPPDRFRTEAF
TRBJ2-3	TRBV19	ASSISAGGNSNTQY
TRBJ1-3	TRBV7-9	ASSPDIYAGNTIY
TRBJ1-5	TRBV7-9	ASSLDSSNQPQH
TRBJ2-7	TRBV2	ASRRQVTYEQY